This T cell receptor beta chain originates from a study of regulatory T cells in long-lasting Graves disease. Time point noted: persistent/refractory GD, antithyroid drugs over 5 years with positive TRAb. Making the TCR library involved RNA that had been extracted from PBMCs. Combining iRepertoire HTBI primers with Arm-PCR of CDR3 regions, the authors built TCR beta libraries. From the multiplex PCR reads, TCRdb called clonotypes with MiXCR, one entry per CDR3 protein. The sample holds fewer than 450,000 distinct CDR3 sequences, around 22% seen once. CDR3 size: 14 residues. Germline V CDR1 and CDR2: SGHRS, YFSETQ. Trimming removed 0 bases from V and 8 bases from J; junction bases left unmatched: 5.

The chain carries TRBV5-1 and TRBJ2-1; 7 nucleotides agree with TRBD2. This receptor was identified in a female donor with Graves disease. The sequences come from peripheral blood mononuclear cells (PBMCs), collected when the disease was refractory, from a patient treated with antithyroid drugs. CDR3 sequence: CASSLERTSDEQFF. The CDR3 coding sequence is TGCGCCAGCAGCTTGGAACGTACTAGCGATGAGCAGTTCTTC.